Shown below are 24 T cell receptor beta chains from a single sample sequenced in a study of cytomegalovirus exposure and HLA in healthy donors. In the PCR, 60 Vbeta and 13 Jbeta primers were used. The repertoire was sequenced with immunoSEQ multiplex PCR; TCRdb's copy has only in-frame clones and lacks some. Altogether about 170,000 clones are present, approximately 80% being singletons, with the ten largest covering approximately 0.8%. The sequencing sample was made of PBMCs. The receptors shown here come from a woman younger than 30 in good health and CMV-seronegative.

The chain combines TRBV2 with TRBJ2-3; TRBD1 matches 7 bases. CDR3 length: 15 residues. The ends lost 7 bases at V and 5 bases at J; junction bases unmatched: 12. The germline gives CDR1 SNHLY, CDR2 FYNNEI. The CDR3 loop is CASKAGQARGDTQYF. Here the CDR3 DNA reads TGTGCCAGCAAAGCAGGACAGGCCAGAGGAGATACGCAGTATTTT.

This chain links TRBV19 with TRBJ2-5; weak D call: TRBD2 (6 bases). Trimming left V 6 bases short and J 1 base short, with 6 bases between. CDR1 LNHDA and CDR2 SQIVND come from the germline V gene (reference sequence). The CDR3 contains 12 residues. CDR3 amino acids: CASRTSQETQYF. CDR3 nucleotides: TGTGCCAGTAGGACTAGCCAAGAGACCCAGTACTTC. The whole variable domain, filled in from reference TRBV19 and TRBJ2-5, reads DGGITQSPKYLFRKEGQNVTLSCEQNLNHDAMYWYRQDPGQGLRLIYYSQIVNDFQKGDIAEGYSVSREKKESFPLTVTSAQKNPTAFYLCASRTSQETQYFGPGTRLLVL.

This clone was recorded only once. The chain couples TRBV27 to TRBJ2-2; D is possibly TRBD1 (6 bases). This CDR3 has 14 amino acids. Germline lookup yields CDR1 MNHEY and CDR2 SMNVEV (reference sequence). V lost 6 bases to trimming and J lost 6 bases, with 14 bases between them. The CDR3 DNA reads TGTGCCAGCAGGAAAATCAGGGGTCCCGGGGAGCTGTTTTTT. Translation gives CASRKIRGPGELFF.

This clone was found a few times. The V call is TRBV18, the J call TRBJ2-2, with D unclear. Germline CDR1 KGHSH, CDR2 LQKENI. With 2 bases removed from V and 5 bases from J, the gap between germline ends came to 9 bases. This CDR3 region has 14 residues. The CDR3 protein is CASSPAPVTGELFF. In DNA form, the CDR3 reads TGTGCCAGCTCACCAGCTCCGGTTACCGGGGAGCTGTTTTTT.

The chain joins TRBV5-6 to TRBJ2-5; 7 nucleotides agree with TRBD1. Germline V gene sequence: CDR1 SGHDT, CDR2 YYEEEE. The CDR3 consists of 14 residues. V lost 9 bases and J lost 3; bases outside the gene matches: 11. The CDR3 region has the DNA TGTGCCACCTGCCCCTCCGGGACAGAAGAGACCCAGTACTTC. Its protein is CATCPSGTEETQYF.

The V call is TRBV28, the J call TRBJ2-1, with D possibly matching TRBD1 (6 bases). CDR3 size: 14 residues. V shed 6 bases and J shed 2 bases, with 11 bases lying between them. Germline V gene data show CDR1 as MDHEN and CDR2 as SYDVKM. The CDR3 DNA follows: TGTGCCAGCAGGTATCGACAGGCCTACAATGAGCAGTTCTTC. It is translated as CASRYRQAYNEQFF.

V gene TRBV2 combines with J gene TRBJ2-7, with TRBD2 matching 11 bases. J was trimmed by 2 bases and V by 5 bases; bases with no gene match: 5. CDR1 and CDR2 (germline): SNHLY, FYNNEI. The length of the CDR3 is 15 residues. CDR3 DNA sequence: TGTGCCAGCAGTCTAGCGGGAGGAACCCCCTACGAGCAGTACTTC. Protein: CASSLAGGTPYEQYF. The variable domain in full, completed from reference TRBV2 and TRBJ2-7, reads EPEVTQTPSHQVTQMGQEVILRCVPISNHLYFYWYRQILGQKVEFLVSFYNNEISEKSEIFDDQFSVERPDGSNFTLKIRSTKLEDSAMYFCASSLAGGTPYEQYFGPGTRLTVT.

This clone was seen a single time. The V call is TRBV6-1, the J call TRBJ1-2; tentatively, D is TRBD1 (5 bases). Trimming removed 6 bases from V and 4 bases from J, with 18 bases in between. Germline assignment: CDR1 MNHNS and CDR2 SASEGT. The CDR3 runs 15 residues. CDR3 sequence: CASSNRAGGTYGYTF. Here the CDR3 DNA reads TGTGCCAGCAGCAATCGGGCGGGAGGGACCTATGGCTACACCTTC.

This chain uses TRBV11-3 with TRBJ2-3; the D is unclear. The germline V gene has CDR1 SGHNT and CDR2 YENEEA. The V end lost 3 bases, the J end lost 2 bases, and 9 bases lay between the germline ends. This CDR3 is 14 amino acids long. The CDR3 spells CASSFRLPTDTQYF. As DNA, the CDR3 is TGTGCCAGCAGCTTCCGACTCCCCACAGATACGCAGTATTTT.

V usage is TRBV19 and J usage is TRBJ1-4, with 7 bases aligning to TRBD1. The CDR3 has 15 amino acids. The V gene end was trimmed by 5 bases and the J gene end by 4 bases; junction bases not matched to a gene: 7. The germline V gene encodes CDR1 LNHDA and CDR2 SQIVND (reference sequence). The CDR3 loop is CASSSGQPNNEKLFF. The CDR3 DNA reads TGTGCCAGTAGTTCGGGACAGCCGAATAATGAAAAACTGTTTTTT.

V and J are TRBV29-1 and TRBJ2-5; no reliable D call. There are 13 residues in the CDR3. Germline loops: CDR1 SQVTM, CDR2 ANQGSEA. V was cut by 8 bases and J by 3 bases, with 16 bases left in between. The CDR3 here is CSFRRVLKETQYF. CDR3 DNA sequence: TGCAGCTTCAGACGTGTACTAAAAGAGACCCAGTACTTC. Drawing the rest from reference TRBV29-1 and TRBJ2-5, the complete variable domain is SAVISQKPSRDICQRGTSLTIQCQVDSQVTMMFWYRQQPGQSLTLIATANQGSEATYESGFVIDKFPISRPNLTFSTLTVSNMSPEDSSIYLCSFRRVLKETQYFGPGTRLLVL.

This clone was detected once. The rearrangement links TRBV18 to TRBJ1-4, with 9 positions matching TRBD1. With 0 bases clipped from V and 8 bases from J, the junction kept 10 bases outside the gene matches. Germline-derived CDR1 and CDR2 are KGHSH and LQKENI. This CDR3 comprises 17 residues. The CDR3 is CASSPPGTGISAEKLFF. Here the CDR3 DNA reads TGTGCCAGCTCACCACCTGGGACAGGGATTTCGGCCGAAAAACTGTTTTTT. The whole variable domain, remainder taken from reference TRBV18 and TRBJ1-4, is NAGVMQNPRHLVRRRGQEARLRCSPMKGHSHVYWYRQLPEEGLKFMVYLQKENIIDESGMPKERFSAEFPKEGPSILRIQQVVRGDSAAYFCASSPPGTGISAEKLFFGSGTQLSVL.

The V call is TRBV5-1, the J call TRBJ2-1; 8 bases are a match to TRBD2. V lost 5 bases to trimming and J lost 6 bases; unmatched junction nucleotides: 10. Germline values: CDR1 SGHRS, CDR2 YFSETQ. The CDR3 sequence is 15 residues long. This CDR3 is CASRRSGRGVNEQFF. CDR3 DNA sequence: TGCGCCAGCAGACGAAGCGGGAGAGGCGTCAATGAGCAGTTCTTC.

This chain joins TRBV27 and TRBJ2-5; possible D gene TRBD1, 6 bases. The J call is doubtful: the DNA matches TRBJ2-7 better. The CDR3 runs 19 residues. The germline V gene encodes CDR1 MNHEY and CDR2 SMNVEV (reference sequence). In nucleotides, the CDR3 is TGTGCCAGCAGTTTAAGGGCCCCGAAAACGCCCAGGGGCTCCTACGAGCAGTACTTC. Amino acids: CASSLRAPKTPRGSYEQYF.

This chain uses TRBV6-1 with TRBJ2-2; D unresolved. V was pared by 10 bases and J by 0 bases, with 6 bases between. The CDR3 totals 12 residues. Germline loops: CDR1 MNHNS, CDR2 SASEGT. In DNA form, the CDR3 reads TGTGCCACCACACCGAACACCGGGGAGCTGTTTTTT. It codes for CATTPNTGELFF.

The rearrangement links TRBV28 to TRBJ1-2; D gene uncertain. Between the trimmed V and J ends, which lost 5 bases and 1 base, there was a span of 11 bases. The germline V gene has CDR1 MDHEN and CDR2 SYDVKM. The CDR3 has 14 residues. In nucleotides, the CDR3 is TGTGCCAGCAGTGCTCTCCGGTTTAACTATGGCTACACCTTC. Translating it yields CASSALRFNYGYTF.

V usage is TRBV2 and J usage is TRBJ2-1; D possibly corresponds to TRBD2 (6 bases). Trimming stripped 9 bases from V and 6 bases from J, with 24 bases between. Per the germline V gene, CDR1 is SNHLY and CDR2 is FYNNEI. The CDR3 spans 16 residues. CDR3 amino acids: CASQRTGTARINEQFF. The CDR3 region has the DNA TGTGCCAGTCAGCGAACCGGGACTGCCAGGATCAATGAGCAGTTCTTC.

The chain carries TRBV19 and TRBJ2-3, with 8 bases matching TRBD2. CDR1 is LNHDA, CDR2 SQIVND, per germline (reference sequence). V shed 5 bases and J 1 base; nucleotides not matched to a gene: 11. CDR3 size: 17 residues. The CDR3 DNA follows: TGTGCCAGTAGTGTAAACTTAGCGGGAACGGGCACAGATACGCAGTATTTT. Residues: CASSVNLAGTGTDTQYF.

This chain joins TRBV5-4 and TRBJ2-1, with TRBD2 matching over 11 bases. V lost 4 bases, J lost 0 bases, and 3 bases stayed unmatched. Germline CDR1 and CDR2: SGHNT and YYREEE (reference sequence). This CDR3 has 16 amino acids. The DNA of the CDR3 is TGTGCCAGCAGCATGGGGACTAGCGGCTCCTACAATGAGCAGTTCTTC. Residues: CASSMGTSGSYNEQFF. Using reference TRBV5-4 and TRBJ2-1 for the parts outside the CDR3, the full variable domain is ETGVTQSPTHLIKTRGQQVTLRCSSQSGHNTVSWYQQALGQGPQFIFQYYREEENGRGNFPPRFSGLQFPNYSSELNVNALELDDSALYLCASSMGTSGSYNEQFFGPGTRLTVL.

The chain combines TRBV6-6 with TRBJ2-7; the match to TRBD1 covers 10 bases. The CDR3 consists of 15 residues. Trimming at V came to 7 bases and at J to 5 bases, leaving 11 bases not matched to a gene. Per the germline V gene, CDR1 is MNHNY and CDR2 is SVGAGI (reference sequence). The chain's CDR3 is CASKTSGTGVNEQYF. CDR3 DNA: TGTGCCAGCAAGACCTCCGGGACAGGGGTAAACGAGCAGTACTTC.

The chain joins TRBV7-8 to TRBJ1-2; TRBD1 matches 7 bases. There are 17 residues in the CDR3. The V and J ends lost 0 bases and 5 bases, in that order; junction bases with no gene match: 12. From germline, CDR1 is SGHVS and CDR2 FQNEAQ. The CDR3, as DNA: TGTGCCAGCAGCTTAGCGCTTCGGCAGGGGGACTCGTATGGCTACACCTTC. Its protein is CASSLALRQGDSYGYTF.

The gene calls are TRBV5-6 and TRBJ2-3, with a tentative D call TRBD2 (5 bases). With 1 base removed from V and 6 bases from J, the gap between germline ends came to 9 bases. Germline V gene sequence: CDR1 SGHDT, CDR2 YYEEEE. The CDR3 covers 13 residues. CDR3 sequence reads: CASSLRGRDTQYF. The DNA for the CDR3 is TGTGCCAGCAGCTTGAGAGGGCGGGATACGCAGTATTTT.

This chain's CDR3 is CASSFGLAGRDTQYF. For the CDR3, the DNA is TGCGCCAGCAGCTTTGGGCTAGCGGGGAGAGATACGCAGTATTTT. The rearrangement joins TRBV5-1 to TRBJ2-3; 9 bases agree with TRBD2. This CDR3 is 15 amino acids long. Losses at the gene ends were 2 bases for V and 5 bases for J; bases not matched to a gene: 6. The germline V gene has CDR1 SGHRS and CDR2 YFSETQ.

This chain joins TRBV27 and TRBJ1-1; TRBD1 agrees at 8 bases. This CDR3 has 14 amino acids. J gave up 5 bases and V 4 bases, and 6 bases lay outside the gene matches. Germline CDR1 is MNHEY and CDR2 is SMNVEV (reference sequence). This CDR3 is CASSSGGAGTEAFF. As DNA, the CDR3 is TGTGCCAGCAGTTCAGGGGGCGCGGGGACTGAAGCTTTCTTT.